This T cell receptor beta chain was captured in a study of control samples from healthy donors and cancer patients. Trimming took 6 bases from V and 5 from J, leaving 13 bases between them. Germline V gene lookup returns CDR1 LGHNT and CDR2 FRNRAP. This CDR3 spans 13 amino acids. Sequencing used immunoSEQ multiplex PCR; TCRdb keeps in-frame clones, though not all of them. There are about 110,000 clones in the sample; roughly 90% occur only once, and 15% to 20% lies in the top ten. The source of this sequence is a woman in her forties or fifties in good health. The V and J genes are TRBV12-5 and TRBJ2-5, with D tentatively TRBD1 (5 bases). Specimen: blood. In nucleotides, the CDR3 is TGTGCTAGTGGACCTGGACATATGGAGACCCAGTACTTC. Translation: CASGPGHMETQYF.